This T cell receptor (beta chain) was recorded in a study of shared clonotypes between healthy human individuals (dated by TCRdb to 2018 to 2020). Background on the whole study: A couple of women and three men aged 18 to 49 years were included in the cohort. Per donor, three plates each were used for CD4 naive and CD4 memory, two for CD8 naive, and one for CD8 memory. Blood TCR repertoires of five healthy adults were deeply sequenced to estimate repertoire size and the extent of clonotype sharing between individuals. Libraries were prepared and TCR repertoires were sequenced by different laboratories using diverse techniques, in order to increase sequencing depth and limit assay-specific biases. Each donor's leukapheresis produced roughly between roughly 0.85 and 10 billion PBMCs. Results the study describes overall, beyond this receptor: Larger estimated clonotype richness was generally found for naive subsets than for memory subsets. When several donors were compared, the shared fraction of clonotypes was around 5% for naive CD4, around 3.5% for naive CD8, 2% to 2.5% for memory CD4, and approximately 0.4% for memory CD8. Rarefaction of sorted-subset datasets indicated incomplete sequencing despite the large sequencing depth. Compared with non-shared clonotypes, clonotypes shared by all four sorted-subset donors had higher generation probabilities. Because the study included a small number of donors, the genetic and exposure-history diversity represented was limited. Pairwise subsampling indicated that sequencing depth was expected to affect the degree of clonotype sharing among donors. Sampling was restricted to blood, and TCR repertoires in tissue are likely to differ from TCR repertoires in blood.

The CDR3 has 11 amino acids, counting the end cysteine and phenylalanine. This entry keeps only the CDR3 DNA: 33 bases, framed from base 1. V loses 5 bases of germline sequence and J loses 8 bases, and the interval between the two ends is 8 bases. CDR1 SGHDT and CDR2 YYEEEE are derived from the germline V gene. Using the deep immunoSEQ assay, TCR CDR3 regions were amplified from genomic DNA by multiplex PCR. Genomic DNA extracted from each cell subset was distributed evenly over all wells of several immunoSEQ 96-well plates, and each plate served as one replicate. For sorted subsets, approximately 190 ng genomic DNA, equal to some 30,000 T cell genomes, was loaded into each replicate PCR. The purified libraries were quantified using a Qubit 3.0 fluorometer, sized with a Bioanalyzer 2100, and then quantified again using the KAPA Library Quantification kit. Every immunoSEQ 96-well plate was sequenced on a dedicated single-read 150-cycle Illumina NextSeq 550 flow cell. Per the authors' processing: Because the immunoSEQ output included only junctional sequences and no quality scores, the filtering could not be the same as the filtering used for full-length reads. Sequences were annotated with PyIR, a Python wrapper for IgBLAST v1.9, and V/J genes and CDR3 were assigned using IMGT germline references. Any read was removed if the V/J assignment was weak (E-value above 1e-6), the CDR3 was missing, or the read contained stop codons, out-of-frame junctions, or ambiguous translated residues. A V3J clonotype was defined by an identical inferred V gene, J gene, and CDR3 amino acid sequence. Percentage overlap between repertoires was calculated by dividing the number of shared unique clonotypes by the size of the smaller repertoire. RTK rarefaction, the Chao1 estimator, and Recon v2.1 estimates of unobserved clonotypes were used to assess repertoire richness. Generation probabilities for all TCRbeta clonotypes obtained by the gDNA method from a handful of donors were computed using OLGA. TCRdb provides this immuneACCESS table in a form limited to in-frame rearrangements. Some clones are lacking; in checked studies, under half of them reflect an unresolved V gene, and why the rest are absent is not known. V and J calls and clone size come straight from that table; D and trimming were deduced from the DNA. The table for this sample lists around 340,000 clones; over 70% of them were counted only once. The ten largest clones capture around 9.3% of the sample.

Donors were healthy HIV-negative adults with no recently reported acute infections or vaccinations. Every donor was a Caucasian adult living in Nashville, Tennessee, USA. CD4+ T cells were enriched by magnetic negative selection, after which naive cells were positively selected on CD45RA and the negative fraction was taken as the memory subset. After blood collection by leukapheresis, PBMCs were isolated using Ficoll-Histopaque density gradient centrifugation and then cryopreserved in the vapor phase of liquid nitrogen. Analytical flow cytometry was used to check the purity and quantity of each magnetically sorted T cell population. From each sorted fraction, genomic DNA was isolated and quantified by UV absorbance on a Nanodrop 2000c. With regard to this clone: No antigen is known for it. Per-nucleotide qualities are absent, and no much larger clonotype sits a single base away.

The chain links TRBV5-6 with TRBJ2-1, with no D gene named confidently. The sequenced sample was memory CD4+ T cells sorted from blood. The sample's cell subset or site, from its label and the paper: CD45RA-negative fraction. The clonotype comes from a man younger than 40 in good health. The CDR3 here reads CASRARDEQFF. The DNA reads TGTGCCAGCAGGGCTAGGGATGAGCAGTTCTTC.